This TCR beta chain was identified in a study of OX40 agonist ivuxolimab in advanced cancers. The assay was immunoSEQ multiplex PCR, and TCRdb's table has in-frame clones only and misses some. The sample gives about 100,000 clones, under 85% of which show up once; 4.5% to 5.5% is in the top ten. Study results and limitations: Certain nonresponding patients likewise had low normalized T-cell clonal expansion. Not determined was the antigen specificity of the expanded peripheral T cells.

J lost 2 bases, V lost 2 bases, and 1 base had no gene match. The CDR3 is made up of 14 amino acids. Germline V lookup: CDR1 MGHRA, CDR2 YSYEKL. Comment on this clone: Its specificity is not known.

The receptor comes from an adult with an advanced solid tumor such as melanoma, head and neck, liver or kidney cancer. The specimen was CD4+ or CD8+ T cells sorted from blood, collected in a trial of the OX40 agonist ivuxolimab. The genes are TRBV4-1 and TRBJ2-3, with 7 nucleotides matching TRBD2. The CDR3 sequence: CASSQLADTDTQYF. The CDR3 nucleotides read TGCGCCAGCAGCCAACTAGCGGACACAGATACGCAGTATTTT.